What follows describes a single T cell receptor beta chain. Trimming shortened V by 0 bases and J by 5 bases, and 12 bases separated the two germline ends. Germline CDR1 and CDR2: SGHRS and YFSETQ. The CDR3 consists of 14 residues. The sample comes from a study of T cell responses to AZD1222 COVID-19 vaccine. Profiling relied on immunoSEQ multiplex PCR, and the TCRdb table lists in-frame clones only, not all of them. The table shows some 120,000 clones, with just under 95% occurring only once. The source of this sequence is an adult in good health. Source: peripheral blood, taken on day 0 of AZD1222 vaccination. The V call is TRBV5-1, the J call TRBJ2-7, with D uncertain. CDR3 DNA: TGCGCCAGCAGCTTGGACCTAATACCGAACGAGCAGTACTTC. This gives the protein CASSLDLIPNEQYF.